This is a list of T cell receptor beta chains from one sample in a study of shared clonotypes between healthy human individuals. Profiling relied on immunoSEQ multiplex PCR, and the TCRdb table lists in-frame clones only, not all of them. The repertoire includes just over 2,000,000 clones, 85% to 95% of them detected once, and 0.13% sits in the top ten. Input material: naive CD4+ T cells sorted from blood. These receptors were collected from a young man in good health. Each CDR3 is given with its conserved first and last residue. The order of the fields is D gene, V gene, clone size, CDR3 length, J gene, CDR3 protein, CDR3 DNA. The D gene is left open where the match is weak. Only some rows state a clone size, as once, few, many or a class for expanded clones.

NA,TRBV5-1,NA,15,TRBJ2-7,CASSLGRADSYEQYF,TGCGCCAGCAGCTTGGGTCGAGCTGACTCCTACGAGCAGTACTTC
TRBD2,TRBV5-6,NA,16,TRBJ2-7,CASSRGGGHSSYEQYF,TGTGCCAGCAGCCGCGGGGGAGGACATAGCTCCTACGAGCAGTACTTC
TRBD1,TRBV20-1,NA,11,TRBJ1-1,CGLTGMAEAFF,TGCGGGTTGACAGGGATGGCTGAAGCTTTCTTT
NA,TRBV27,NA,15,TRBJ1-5,CASSLEGRMDQPQHF,TGTGCCAGCAGTTTAGAGGGGCGAATGGATCAGCCCCAGCATTTT
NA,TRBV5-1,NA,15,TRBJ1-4,CASSLTGSTNEKLFF,TGCGCCAGCAGCTTGACAGGGTCCACTAATGAAAAACTGTTTTTT
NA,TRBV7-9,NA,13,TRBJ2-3,CASSLGNGDTQYF,TGTGCCAGCAGCTTGGGGAATGGGGATACGCAGTATTTT
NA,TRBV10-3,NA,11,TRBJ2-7,CAIKADYEQYF,TGTGCCATCAAGGCGGACTACGAGCAGTACTTC
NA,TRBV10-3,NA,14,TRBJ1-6,CAISEGVSVSPLHF,TGTGCCATCAGCGAGGGGGTCAGTGTCTCACCCCTCCACTTT
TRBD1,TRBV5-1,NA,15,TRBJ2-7,CASSPTGTGGYEQYF,TGCGCCAGCAGTCCCACCGGGACAGGGGGGTACGAGCAGTACTTC
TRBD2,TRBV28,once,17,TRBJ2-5,CASSLFLAGGPRETQYF,TGTGCCAGCAGTTTATTCCTAGCGGGGGGGCCTCGGGAGACCCAGTACTTC
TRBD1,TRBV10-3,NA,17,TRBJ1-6,CAISESWDRGSNSPLHF,TGTGCCATCAGTGAGTCTTGGGACAGGGGTTCTAATTCACCCCTCCACTTT